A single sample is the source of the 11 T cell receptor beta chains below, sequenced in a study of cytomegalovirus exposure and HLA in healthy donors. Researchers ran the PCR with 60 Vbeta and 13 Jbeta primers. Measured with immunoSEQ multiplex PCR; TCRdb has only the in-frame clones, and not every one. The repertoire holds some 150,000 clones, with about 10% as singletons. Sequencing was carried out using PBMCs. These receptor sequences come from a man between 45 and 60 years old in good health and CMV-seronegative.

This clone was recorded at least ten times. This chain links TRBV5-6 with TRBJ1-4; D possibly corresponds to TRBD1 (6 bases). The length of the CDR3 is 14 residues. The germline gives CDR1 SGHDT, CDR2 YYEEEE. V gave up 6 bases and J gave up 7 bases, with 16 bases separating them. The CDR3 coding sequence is TGTGCCAGCACCCCTGGGGGCGCGGGTGAAAAACTGTTTTTT. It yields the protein CASTPGGAGEKLFF.

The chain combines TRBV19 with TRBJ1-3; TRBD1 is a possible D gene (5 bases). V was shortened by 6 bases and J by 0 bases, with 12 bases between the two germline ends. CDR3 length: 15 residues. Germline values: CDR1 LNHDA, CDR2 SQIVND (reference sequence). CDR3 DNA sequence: TGTGCCAGTAGCCTGGACACCAACTCTGGAAACACCATATATTTT. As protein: CASSLDTNSGNTIYF. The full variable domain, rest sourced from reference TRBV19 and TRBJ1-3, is DGGITQSPKYLFRKEGQNVTLSCEQNLNHDAMYWYRQDPGQGLRLIYYSQIVNDFQKGDIAEGYSVSREKKESFPLTVTSAQKNPTAFYLCASSLDTNSGNTIYFGEGSWLTVV.

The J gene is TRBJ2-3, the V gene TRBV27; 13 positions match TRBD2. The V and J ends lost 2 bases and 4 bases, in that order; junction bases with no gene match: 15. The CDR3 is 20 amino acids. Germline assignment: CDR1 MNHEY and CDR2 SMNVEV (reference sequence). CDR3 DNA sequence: TGTGCCAGCAGTTTAAGGCGACTAGCGGGAGGCTCCCAGGTCGCAGATACGCAGTATTTT. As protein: CASSLRRLAGGSQVADTQYF.

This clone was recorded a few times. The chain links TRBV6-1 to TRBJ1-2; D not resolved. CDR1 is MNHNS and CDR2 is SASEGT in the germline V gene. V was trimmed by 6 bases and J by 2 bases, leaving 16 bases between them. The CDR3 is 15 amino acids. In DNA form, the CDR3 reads TGTGCCAGCAGCCCCGGCAGGATTGAGAACTATGGCTACACCTTC. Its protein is CASSPGRIENYGYTF.

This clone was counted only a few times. This CDR3 reads CASSLGGQGGQPQHF. The CDR3 DNA reads as TGCGCCAGCAGCTTGGGGGGACAGGGAGGCCAGCCCCAGCATTTT. The genes are TRBV5-1 and TRBJ1-5; 9 nucleotides match TRBD1. The CDR3 covers 15 residues. The germline V gene has CDR1 SGHRS and CDR2 YFSETQ. Trimming at V came to 0 bases and at J to 7 bases, leaving 5 bases not matched to a gene. Combining the CDR3 with reference TRBV5-1 and TRBJ1-5 gives the whole variable domain KAGVTQTPRYLIKTRGQQVTLSCSPISGHRSVSWYQQTPGQGLQFLFEYFSETQRNKGNFPGRFSGRQFSNSRSEMNVSTLELGDSALYLCASSLGGQGGQPQHFGDGTRLSIL.

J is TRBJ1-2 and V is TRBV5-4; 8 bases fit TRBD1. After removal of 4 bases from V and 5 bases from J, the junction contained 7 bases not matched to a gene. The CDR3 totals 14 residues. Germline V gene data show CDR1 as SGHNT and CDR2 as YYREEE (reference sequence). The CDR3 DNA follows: TGTGCCAGCAGCGACGACAGGGGAACGTATGGCTACACCTTC. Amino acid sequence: CASSDDRGTYGYTF.

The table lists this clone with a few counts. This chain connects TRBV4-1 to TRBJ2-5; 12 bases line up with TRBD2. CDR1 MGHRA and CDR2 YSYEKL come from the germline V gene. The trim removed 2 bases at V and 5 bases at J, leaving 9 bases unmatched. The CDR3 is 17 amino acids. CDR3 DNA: TGCGCCAGCAGCCAATTCGCTAGCGGGGGGGCCCAGGAGACCCAGTACTTC. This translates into CASSQFASGGAQETQYF.

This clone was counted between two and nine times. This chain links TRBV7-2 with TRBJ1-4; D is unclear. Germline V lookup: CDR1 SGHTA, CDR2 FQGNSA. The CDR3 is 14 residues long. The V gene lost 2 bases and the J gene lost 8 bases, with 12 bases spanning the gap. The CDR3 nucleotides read TGTGCCAGCAGCTTATTGGGCGGGATGGAAAAACTGTTTTTT. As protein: CASSLLGGMEKLFF.

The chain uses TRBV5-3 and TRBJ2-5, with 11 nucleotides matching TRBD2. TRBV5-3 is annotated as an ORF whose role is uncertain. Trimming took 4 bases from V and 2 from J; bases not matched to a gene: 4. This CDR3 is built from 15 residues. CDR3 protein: CARSPTSGGQETQYF. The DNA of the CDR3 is TGTGCCAGAAGCCCTACTAGCGGGGGTCAAGAGACCCAGTACTTC.

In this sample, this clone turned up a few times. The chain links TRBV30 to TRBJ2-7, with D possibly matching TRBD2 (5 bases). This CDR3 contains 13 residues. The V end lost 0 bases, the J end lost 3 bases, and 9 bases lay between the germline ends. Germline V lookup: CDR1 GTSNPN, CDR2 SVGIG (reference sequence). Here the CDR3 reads CAWSVRRVYEQYF. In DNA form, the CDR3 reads TGTGCCTGGAGTGTGCGGCGGGTCTACGAGCAGTACTTC.

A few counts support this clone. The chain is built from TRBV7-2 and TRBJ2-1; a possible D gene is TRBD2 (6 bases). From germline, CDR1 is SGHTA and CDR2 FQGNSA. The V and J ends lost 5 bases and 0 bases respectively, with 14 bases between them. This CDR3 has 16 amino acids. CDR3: CASSRSGPSSYNEQFF. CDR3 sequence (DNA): TGTGCCAGCAGCCGCAGCGGGCCAAGCTCCTACAATGAGCAGTTCTTC.